This TCR beta chain was documented in a study of post-analysis software for immune sequencing data. Overall study context: The cohort encompassed relapsing-remitting, secondary progressive and progressive-relapsing multiple sclerosis disease courses. The study, taken as a whole, reports: Pronounced co-clustering by F measure was evident among identically batched samples. Significantly lower normalized Chao1 diversity was seen in multiple sclerosis patients than in controls. Elevated frequency relative to controls characterized roughly 5 TRBV segments in patients, TRBV5-6, TRBV5-1 and TRBV20-1 among them.

This clonotype has only a few counts. Its antigen is currently unknown. Libraries were made from TCR beta cDNA, and they carried unique molecular identifiers. The authors obtained 400,000 to 600,000 cDNA molecules from roughly 1.1 to 9.2 million T cells. MiXCR was run by TCRdb on the PCR reads, yielding one entry per CDR3 protein. The sample consists of about 430,000 distinct CDR3 sequences, roughly 40% of them appearing once. The CDR3 has 14 amino acids. Trimming stripped 4 bases from V and 4 bases from J, with 10 bases between. Sequencing input: blood. The chain is built from TRBV12-3 or TRBV12-4 and TRBJ2-2; D uncertain. The clonotype comes from a girl aged 2 to 10 with multiple sclerosis. The CDR3 DNA reads TGTGCCAGCAGTTCCAGGACGCGCACCGGGGAGCTGTTTTTT. Its protein product is CASSSRTRTGELFF.